Listed here are 6 T cell receptor beta chains from one sample, sequenced in a study of blood T cell repertoires in COVID-19. Sequencing used immunoSEQ multiplex PCR; TCRdb keeps in-frame clones, though not all of them. The sample consists of about 74,000 clones, roughly 87% of them appearing once. Sequencing was carried out using peripheral blood. These receptors were obtained from a woman between 45 and 60 years old in a cohort sampled during active COVID-19.

The CDR3 DNA reads as TGTGCCAGCAGTGAGAGTACTAGTGACACAGATACGCAGTATTTT. Its translation is CASSESTSDTDTQYF. The rearrangement joins TRBV2 to TRBJ2-3; D might be TRBD2 (5 bases). The germline V gene encodes CDR1 SNHLY and CDR2 FYNNEI. Trimming removed 3 bases from V and 2 bases from J, with 12 bases in between. CDR3 length equals 15 residues.

In its sample, this clone was seen a few times. The chain employs TRBV13 and TRBJ1-1; D is perhaps TRBD1 (6 bases). V was cut by 1 base and J by 5 bases, with 14 bases left in between. The CDR3 covers 15 residues. CDR1 is PRHDT, CDR2 FYEKMQ, per germline (reference sequence). CDR3 protein: CASSLAGGSWTEAFF. CDR3 DNA: TGTGCCAGCAGCTTAGCGGGGGGCTCTTGGACTGAAGCTTTCTTT.

V usage is TRBV30 and J usage is TRBJ1-2; TRBD1 might be the D (6 bases). CDR1 is GTSNPN and CDR2 is SVGIG in the germline V gene (reference sequence). V shed 7 bases and J shed 1 base, with 19 bases lying between them. CDR3 size: 15 residues. The CDR3 here is CASGGSRTDNYGYTF. CDR3 nucleotide sequence: TGTGCCTCGGGGGGCAGTAGAACGGATAACTATGGCTACACCTTC.

The chain employs TRBV28 and TRBJ2-1; D remains ambiguous. This CDR3 is built from 16 residues. CDR1 and CDR2 (germline): MDHEN, SYDVKM. The V gene lost 2 bases and the J gene lost 0 bases, with 11 bases spanning the gap. The CDR3 bases are TGTGCCAGCAGTTTAATACGCGAGTCCTCCTACAATGAGCAGTTCTTC. The encoded protein is CASSLIRESSYNEQFF.

The sample holds a few counts of this clone. The chain carries TRBV4-1 and TRBJ2-7; possibly TRBD1 for D (6 bases). Trimming stripped 4 bases from V and 6 bases from J, with 22 bases between. From germline, CDR1 is MGHRA and CDR2 YSYEKL. This CDR3 comprises 16 residues. The DNA for the CDR3 is TGCGCCAGCAGCCTCCTACGGACAGCGACCTCGGGCGAGCAGTACTTC. It yields the protein CASSLLRTATSGEQYF.

V and J are TRBV5-1 and TRBJ2-5; 7 bases align to TRBD2. The ends lost 1 base at V and 5 bases at J; junction bases unmatched: 11. The V gene's germline CDR1 is SGHRS and CDR2 YFSETQ. There are 16 residues in the CDR3. In nucleotides, the CDR3 is TGCGCCAGCAGCTTGTCCACGGGACTACCAACGGAGACCCAGTACTTC. Its translation is CASSLSTGLPTETQYF.